This TCR beta chain stems from a study of cytomegalovirus exposure and HLA in healthy donors. Generated by immunoSEQ multiplex PCR, the TCRdb table keeps only in-frame clones and is missing some. The sample shows roughly 300,000 clones, approximately 90% of them seen only once. Concerning this clone: Its antigen remains unidentified.

CDR1 MNHNS and CDR2 SASEGT come from the germline V gene. CDR3 size: 17 residues. After removal of 4 bases from V and 4 bases from J, the junction contained 15 bases not matched to a gene. The study, taken as a whole, reports: The dataset shows that most TCR sequences were rare, while some public TCRs occurred in many donors. Researchers catalogued 150 or so TCR beta chains as cytomegalovirus-associated.

This sequence originates from a young woman in good health and CMV-seronegative. Sequencing was performed on PBMCs. J is TRBJ2-7 and V is TRBV6-1, with 8 bases aligning to TRBD2. CDR3 sequence reads: CASSVRLAGGRSYEQYF. The CDR3 coding sequence is TGTGCCAGCAGTGTTCGTCTAGCGGGCGGCAGAAGTTACGAGCAGTACTTC.